Listed here is a single T cell receptor (beta chain). Its antigen specificity is not known. The record has no base qualities; no much larger clone is one base away. This specimen belongs to a study of blood T cells in healthy people across ages (dated by TCRdb to between 2014 and 2016). Looking at the study overall: In model experiments, roughly one uniquely barcoded TCR beta cDNA molecule per two T cells was captured by template switching. Age-related changes in TCR beta repertoire diversity were measured in the study by deep sequencing normalized with unique cDNA molecular identifiers. Donors were grouped into four age groups: young (average 16 years), middle-aged (39), aged (about 60) and long-lived (about 82). Donors of different ages were randomly distributed across sequencing lanes to avoid experimental bias. The study analyzed two additional independent replicas of 1 million unique cDNA reads from the same blood draw for two donors, one aged 18 to 30 and one aged 80 or older. Study-wide findings and limitations: The CMV infection status of donors was not known, potentially confounding age-related changes in expanded clonotypes. Conclusive comparison of naive and antigen-experienced compartments was prevented by the profiling of bulk unsorted PBMCs. Observed TCR beta diversity correlated strongly with the percentage of naive T cells measured by flow cytometry. Estimates of total diversity based on one million sequenced T cells were regarded as lower bounds and as underestimates. Compared with the aged group, more naive CD4+ T cells, fewer expanded clones and increased TCR diversity were shown by the long-lived group, suggesting age selection. As age increased, observed TCR beta diversity per million T cells dropped in a roughly linear way, and a significant reduction was already evident by age roughly 40.

The receptor library was made with 5' RACE. Sequencing used an Illumina HiSeq 2500. A second PCR of 7 to 11 cycles was performed with a sample-barcoded 5' primer and a J-beta primer mix. A template-switch 5' adaptor carrying 12 random nucleotides introduced a unique molecular identifier onto each TCR beta cDNA molecule. Each sample yielded at least 3 million CDR3-containing paired-end reads. First-strand cDNA synthesis was performed from all RNA using the Mint cDNA synthesis kit, with priming by a TRBC-specific oligonucleotide. All cDNA was treated with uracil-DNA glycosylase and then went through a first 18-cycle PCR with the universal primers M1SS and BC2_uni_R. The paper's processing steps were these. For normalization, 1 million high-quality reads, each with a distinct molecular identifier, were randomly selected from each sample. Reads with shared molecular identifiers were discarded instead of being binned into consensus sequences. CDR3 identification, clonotype clustering and error correction used MiTCR with a Q25 quality threshold and the strictest error-elimination algorithm. A nonparametric unseen species model with Euler transformation was used to estimate lower-bound total TCR beta diversity. TCRdb reprocessing: public reads trimmed at Q25 with fastp, clones called with MiXCR, in-frame beta chains kept. Under each unique CDR3 protein, matching rows form one entry showing the most common genes and DNA. The V and J calls come from TCRdb's annotation, not from the publication. The sample data list approximately 1,000,000 distinct CDR3 sequences, and roughly two fifths of these were observed just once. The ten largest clones capture under 15% of the sample.

The donors were roughly 39 Caucasian individuals from Russia, aged roughly 6 to 100 years, who were systemically healthy. Each donor gave about 9.7 milliliters of peripheral blood, drawn into EDTA-treated Vacutainer tubes. PBMCs were isolated by Ficoll-Paque density-gradient centrifugation, with at least 7 million obtained per sample. Trizol reagent was used to extract total RNA from PBMCs, with at least 6 micrograms per sample. For every donor, an aliquot of PBMCs went through flow cytometry to measure the percentages of naive CD45RAhigh/CD27high T cells. The CDR3 starts with the cysteine, ends with the phenylalanine, and has 15 residues. Here the CDR3 DNA is all that survives: 45 bases in frame from base 1. The junction carries 18 bases between V and J, which are trimmed by 8 bases and 2 bases respectively.

The sequenced sample was blood. The receptor was derived from a man younger than 35 in good health. The chain was built from TRBV12-3 or TRBV12-4 and TRBJ1-1; D gene: possibly TRBD1, on 5 matching bases. This receptor carries the CDR3 CASGKGSPSNTEAFF. In nucleotide form, the sequence is TGTGCCAGCGGAAAGGGGTCCCCTTCAAACACTGAAGCTTTCTTT.